The clone carrying this T cell receptor (beta chain) was detected ten times or more. These data originate in a study of early T cells in non-severe SARS-CoV-2 infection. Each CDR3 protein gets one entry after TCRdb re-called the 5' RACE reads with MiXCR. The table lists roughly 41,000 distinct CDR3 sequences, approximately 4.8% of them singletons. With 4 bases removed from V and 7 bases from J, the gap between germline ends came to 10 bases. Germline V gene sequence: CDR1 MDHEN, CDR2 SYDVKM. The length of the CDR3 is 13 residues. Source material: whole blood. The genes are TRBV28 and TRBJ1-4, with unresolved D. The TCR originated in an adult who was a healthcare worker with PCR-confirmed SARS-CoV-2 infection or an uninfected control (not recorded which). The CDR3 region is CASSSVVTEKLFF. CDR3 coding DNA: TGTGCCAGCAGTTCAGTGGTAACTGAAAAACTGTTTTTT.